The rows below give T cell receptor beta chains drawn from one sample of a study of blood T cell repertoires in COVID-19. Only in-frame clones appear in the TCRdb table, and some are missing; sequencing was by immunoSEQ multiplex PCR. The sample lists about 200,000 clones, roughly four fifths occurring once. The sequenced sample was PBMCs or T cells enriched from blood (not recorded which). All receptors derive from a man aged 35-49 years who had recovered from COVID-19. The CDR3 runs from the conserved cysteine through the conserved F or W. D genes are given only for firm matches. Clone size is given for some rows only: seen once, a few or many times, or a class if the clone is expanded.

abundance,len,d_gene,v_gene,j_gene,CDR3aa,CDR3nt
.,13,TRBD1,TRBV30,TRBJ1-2,CAWSRDSHYGYTF,TGTGCCTGGAGCCGGGACAGTCACTATGGCTACACCTTC
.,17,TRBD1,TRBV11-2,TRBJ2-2,CASSLGQGGTNTGELFF,TGTGCCAGCAGCCTGGGACAGGGAGGTACGAACACCGGGGAGCTGTTTTTT
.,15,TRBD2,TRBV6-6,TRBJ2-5,CASRPLAGQQETQYF,TGTGCCAGCAGACCACTAGCGGGGCAACAAGAGACCCAGTACTTC
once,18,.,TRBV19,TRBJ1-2,CASSIRNGRGSTNYGYTF,TGTGCCAGTAGTATTCGAAATGGCAGGGGATCAACTAACTATGGCTACACCTTC
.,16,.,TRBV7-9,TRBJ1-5,CASSLAVSGRNQPQHF,TGTGCCAGCAGCTTAGCGGTAAGCGGCCGCAATCAGCCCCAGCATTTT
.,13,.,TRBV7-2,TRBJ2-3,CASSIGEGDTQYF,TGTGCCAGCAGCATAGGCGAGGGAGATACGCAGTATTTT
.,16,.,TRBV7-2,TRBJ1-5,CASRVGGGQLYQPQHF,TGTGCCAGCAGAGTCGGCGGCGGACAGCTTTATCAGCCCCAGCATTTT
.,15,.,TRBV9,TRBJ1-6,CASSGGGNYNSPLHF,TGTGCCAGCTCGGGGGGAGGGAACTATAATTCACCCCTCCACTTT
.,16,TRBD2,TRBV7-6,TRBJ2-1,CASRNNRASGDNEQFF,TGTGCCAGCAGAAACAACCGGGCTAGCGGGGATAATGAGCAGTTCTTC
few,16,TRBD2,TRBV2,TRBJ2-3,CASRTGLAGSTDTQYF,TGTGCCAGCAGGACCGGATTAGCGGGGAGCACAGATACGCAGTATTTT
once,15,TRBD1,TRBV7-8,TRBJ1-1,CASSETGTGGPEAFF,TGTGCCAGCAGCGAAACCGGGACAGGGGGGCCTGAAGCTTTCTTT
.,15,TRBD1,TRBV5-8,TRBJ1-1,CASSFWTGGPTEAFF,TGTGCCAGCAGCTTTTGGACAGGGGGCCCCACTGAAGCTTTCTTT
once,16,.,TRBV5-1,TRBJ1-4,CASSFKGQQANEKLFF,TGCGCCAGCAGCTTTAAAGGACAGCAAGCTAATGAAAAACTGTTTTTT
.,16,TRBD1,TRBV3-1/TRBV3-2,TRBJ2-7,CASSQVWGQGADEQYF,TGTGCCAGCAGCCAAGTCTGGGGACAGGGGGCCGACGAGCAGTACTTC
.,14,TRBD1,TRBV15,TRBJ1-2,CATSRGRTGHGYTF,TGTGCCACCAGCAGAGGACGGACAGGGCATGGCTACACCTTC
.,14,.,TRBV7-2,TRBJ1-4,CASSRTGINEKLFF,TGTGCCAGCAGCCGTACAGGGATTAATGAAAAACTGTTTTTT
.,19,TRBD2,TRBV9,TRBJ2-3,CASSVRGLAGGLSTDTQYF,TGTGCCAGCAGCGTAAGGGGACTAGCGGGGGGATTAAGCACAGATACGCAGTATTTT
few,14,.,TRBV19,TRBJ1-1,CASSILRAGTEAFF,TGTGCCAGTAGTATTTTGAGAGCGGGCACTGAAGCTTTCTTT
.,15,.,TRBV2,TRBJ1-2,CASSPTGGGPYGYTF,TGTGCCAGCAGTCCTACTGGGGGAGGCCCCTATGGCTACACCTTC
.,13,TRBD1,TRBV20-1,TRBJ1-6,CSASEGGGSPLHF,TGCAGTGCTAGTGAAGGGGGCGGTTCACCCCTCCACTTT
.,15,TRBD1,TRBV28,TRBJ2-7,CASTEGRGLSYEQYF,TGTGCCAGCACCGAGGGCAGGGGGCTCTCCTACGAGCAGTACTTC
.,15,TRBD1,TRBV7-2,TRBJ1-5,CASSPGQGFNQPQHF,TGTGCCAGCAGCCCGGGACAGGGGTTCAATCAGCCCCAGCATTTT